The clone carrying this TCR beta chain was picked up many times. Its cognate antigen is unknown. These data come from a study of early T cells in non-severe SARS-CoV-2 infection. Findings of the study overall: Anti-spike CD8 specificities were favored by VDJdb matching, whose results missed private and CD4 specificities.

Attachment of unique molecular identifiers was made to individual cDNA molecules. Via MiXCR, TCRdb re-called the 5' RACE reads, giving one row per CDR3 protein. The sample lists 20,000 to 25,000 distinct CDR3 sequences; around 4% were seen once. The specimen sequenced was whole blood. This receptor was obtained from an adult who was a healthcare worker with PCR-confirmed SARS-CoV-2 infection or an uninfected control (not recorded which).

CDR3 amino acids: CSAPDYETSYEQYF. The CDR3 nucleotides are TGCAGTGCTCCGGACTACGAGACTTCCTACGAGCAGTACTTC. The chain combines TRBV20-1 with TRBJ2-7, with D maybe TRBD2 (6 bases). The V and J ends lost 5 bases and 1 base respectively, with 15 bases between them. The CDR3 spans 14 residues. Per germline, CDR1 DFQATT and CDR2 SNEGSKA (reference sequence).